This entry lists 25 T cell receptor beta chains sequenced from one sample in a study of OX40 agonist ivuxolimab in advanced cancers. Method: immunoSEQ multiplex PCR; TCRdb's copy keeps in-frame clones and lacks some. The sample contains 30,000 to 40,000 clones, roughly 76% of which appear only once. Sequenced material: CD4+ or CD8+ T cells sorted from blood, taken in a trial of the OX40 agonist ivuxolimab. These receptors were obtained from an adult with an advanced solid tumor such as melanoma, head and neck, liver or kidney cancer.

V and J are TRBV10-3 and TRBJ1-4, with D uncertain. The CDR3 length is 14 residues. Trimming stripped 4 bases from V and 4 bases from J, with 10 bases between. Germline assignment: CDR1 ENHRY and CDR2 SYGVKD. The CDR3 sequence: CAISASEYNEKLFF. The CDR3 DNA is TGTGCCATCAGTGCCTCGGAGTATAATGAAAAACTGTTTTTT.

The chain has TRBV5-1 and TRBJ2-4; 9 bases are a match to TRBD2. The V segment lost 0 bases and the J segment 14 bases; nucleotides outside the gene matches: 18. Germline assignment: CDR1 SGHRS and CDR2 YFSETQ. The CDR3 consists of 17 residues. CDR3 in amino acids: CASSLVPSGTGRSSKYF. Here the CDR3 DNA reads TGCGCCAGCAGCTTGGTCCCTAGCGGGACTGGGAGGTCTAGCAAGTACTTC.

V gene TRBV4-1 combines with J gene TRBJ1-5; D remains ambiguous. Trimming cost V 1 base and J 5 bases, with 6 bases left between them. This CDR3 comprises 13 residues. Germline V CDR1 and CDR2: MGHRA, YSYEKL. In nucleotides, the CDR3 is TGCGCCAGCAGCCAAGTGGCTTATCAGCCCCAGCATTTT. It is translated as CASSQVAYQPQHF.

This rearrangement joins TRBV29-1 to TRBJ2-5; the match to TRBD2 covers 7 bases. The CDR3 loop spans 14 amino acids. Germline V lookup: CDR1 SQVTM, CDR2 ANQGSEA. Losses at the gene ends were 3 bases for V and 3 bases for J; bases not matched to a gene: 7. In DNA form, the CDR3 reads TGCAGCGTTGACCCACTAGCGCAAAAAGAGACCCAGTACTTC. Translation gives CSVDPLAQKETQYF.

This clone has more than one count but fewer than ten. The chain couples TRBV2 to TRBJ2-1, with D perhaps matching TRBD1 or TRBD2 (5 bases each). The CDR3 is made up of 13 amino acids. Germline values: CDR1 SNHLY, CDR2 FYNNEI. Trimming removed 6 bases at V and 6 bases at J, with 12 bases between. This CDR3 reads CASSGALSNEQFF. CDR3 in DNA: TGTGCCAGCAGCGGGGCCCTGAGCAATGAGCAGTTCTTC.

This clone turned up a few times. This sequence joins TRBV6-6 and TRBJ1-5; tentative D call: TRBD1 (5 bases). Germline V gene lookup returns CDR1 MNHNY and CDR2 SVGAGI (reference sequence). This CDR3 has 13 residues. V was shortened by 6 bases and J by 5 bases, with 11 bases between the two germline ends. The DNA for the CDR3 is TGTGCCAGCAGGGTCGACAGTTATCAGCCCCAGCATTTT. Translation gives CASRVDSYQPQHF.

The CDR3 DNA follows: TGTGCCAGCAGTTTAAGACACCAGGTCGACAATGAGCAGTTCTTC. This codes for CASSLRHQVDNEQFF. This chain uses TRBV27 with TRBJ2-1; D remains unclear. The CDR3 is 15 amino acids. The germline V gene has CDR1 MNHEY and CDR2 SMNVEV (reference sequence). The V gene lost 2 bases and the J gene lost 5 bases, with 13 bases spanning the gap.

The genes are TRBV5-8 and TRBJ1-5; TRBD1 is a possible D gene (6 bases). Trimming left V 4 bases short and J 4 bases short, with 18 bases between. The V gene's germline CDR1 is SGHTS and CDR2 YDEGEE. The CDR3 has 16 residues. The CDR3 loop is CASSAYQGSLNQPQHF. Here the CDR3 DNA reads TGTGCCAGCAGCGCTTACCAGGGGTCTCTGAATCAGCCCCAGCATTTT.

This sequence joins TRBV5-1 and TRBJ2-7; 10 bases line up with TRBD2. Germline V gene sequence: CDR1 SGHRS, CDR2 YFSETQ. The junction had 5 bases not matched to a gene; V was cut back by 3 bases and J by 2 bases. This CDR3 contains 15 residues. CDR3 DNA: TGCGCCAGCAGCTCTTTAACTAGCGGGGCCTACGAGCAGTACTTC. It yields the protein CASSSLTSGAYEQYF.

The chain combines TRBV10-3 with TRBJ2-5; D is uncertain. The V and J ends lost 8 bases and 2 bases respectively, with 12 bases between them. This CDR3 is built from 13 residues. The germline gives CDR1 ENHRY, CDR2 SYGVKD. In DNA form, the CDR3 reads TGTGCCATCCGCGAGAGTGCGCAAGAGACCCAGTACTTC. Residues: CAIRESAQETQYF.

V usage is TRBV5-5 and J usage is TRBJ2-7, with unresolved D. V lost 4 bases, J lost 2 bases, and 16 bases lay in between. The V gene's germline CDR1 is SGHKS and CDR2 YYEKEE (reference sequence). The CDR3 totals 15 residues. The CDR3 nucleotides are TGTGCCAGCAGCCCTACCCCGACTGGGCCCTACGAGCAGTACTTC. It encodes CASSPTPTGPYEQYF.

V usage is TRBV28 and J usage is TRBJ2-3, with 10 bases that match TRBD1. The V gene's germline CDR1 is MDHEN and CDR2 SYDVKM. CDR3 size: 13 residues. J gave up 2 bases and V 8 bases, and 1 base lay outside the gene matches. Written as DNA, the CDR3 is TGTGCCAGCGGACAGGGGGACACAGATACGCAGTATTTT. Its protein product is CASGQGDTDTQYF.

In its sample, this clone was seen once. V and J are TRBV27 and TRBJ1-2; D remains ambiguous. The germline V gene encodes CDR1 MNHEY and CDR2 SMNVEV (reference sequence). Trimming shortened V by 0 bases and J by 1 base, and 12 bases separated the two germline ends. CDR3 length: 16 residues. The CDR3 DNA reads as TGTGCCAGCAGTTTATCGAGTTCCGGATTTAACTATGGCTACACCTTC. It codes for CASSLSSSGFNYGYTF.

V usage is TRBV4-1 and J usage is TRBJ1-1, with D hard to call. The V and J ends lost 0 bases and 8 bases respectively, with 13 bases between them. CDR1 and CDR2 from the germline V gene are MGHRA and YSYEKL. The CDR3 runs to 14 residues. The CDR3 loop reads CASSQEVGRLEAFF. The CDR3 region has the DNA TGCGCCAGCAGCCAAGAGGTAGGGAGGTTAGAAGCTTTCTTT.

CDR3 sequence: CASSRTPLGSEKLFF. The CDR3 DNA reads as TGTGCCAGCAGCAGGACACCACTTGGTTCTGAAAAACTGTTTTTT. The chain couples TRBV28 to TRBJ1-4; possibly TRBD1 for D (5 bases). CDR1 and CDR2 (germline): MDHEN, SYDVKM. This CDR3 has 15 residues. V lost 6 bases, J lost 7 bases, and 18 bases lay in between.

This sequence joins TRBV28 and TRBJ1-5, with a weak D call TRBD1 (5 bases). In germline, CDR1 is MDHEN, CDR2 SYDVKM. The CDR3 has 14 residues. The V end lost 6 bases, the J end lost 1 base, and 10 bases lay between the germline ends. CDR3 residues: CASRRQSSNQPQHF. The CDR3 nucleotides read TGTGCCAGCAGGCGACAGAGCAGCAATCAGCCCCAGCATTTT.

V usage is TRBV14 and J usage is TRBJ2-3; D possibly corresponds to TRBD1 (6 bases). Germline lookup yields CDR1 SGHDN and CDR2 FVKESK. The CDR3 loop spans 12 amino acids. V was clipped by 8 bases and J by 3 bases, with 9 bases between them. The CDR3 bases are TGTGCCAGCGGGGGCGGGACAGATACGCAGTATTTT. Amino acids: CASGGGTDTQYF.

The J gene is TRBJ2-7, the V gene TRBV7-2; the match to TRBD2 covers 8 bases. This CDR3 spans 14 amino acids. Germline loops: CDR1 SGHTA, CDR2 FQGNSA. The J segment lost 1 base and the V segment lost 5 bases, leaving 4 bases of the junction unmatched. CDR3 nucleotides: TGTGCCAGCAGCCCCGGGGGGGCGTCCTACGAGCAGTACTTC. Translated, it gives CASSPGGASYEQYF.

This rearrangement joins TRBV9 to TRBJ2-2, with 11 bases aligning to TRBD2. V shed 7 bases, J shed 1 base, and the junction held 3 bases outside the gene matches. This CDR3 is 15 amino acids long. From germline, CDR1 is SGDLS and CDR2 YYNGEE. CDR3 coding DNA: TGTGCCAGCGGAACTAGCGGGAGGAACACCGGGGAGCTGTTTTTT. Translating gives CASGTSGRNTGELFF.

This sequence joins TRBV18 and TRBJ1-1; weak D call: TRBD1 (5 bases). Germline-derived CDR1 and CDR2 are KGHSH and LQKENI. Trimming removed 6 bases at V and 7 bases at J, with 18 bases between. This CDR3 is 14 amino acids long. CDR3 residues: CASSPTEGSNEAFF. CDR3 in DNA: TGTGCCAGCTCCCCGACAGAGGGTTCTAATGAAGCTTTCTTT.

The chain uses TRBV5-1 and TRBJ2-2, with a possible D match to TRBD2 (6 bases). V was shortened by 0 bases and J by 2 bases, with 8 bases between the two germline ends. Germline assignment: CDR1 SGHRS and CDR2 YFSETQ. The CDR3 runs 15 residues. CDR3 DNA sequence: TGCGCCAGCAGCTTGGGCGGGGTCAACACCGGGGAGCTGTTTTTT. It specifies CASSLGGVNTGELFF.

The gene calls are TRBV19 and TRBJ2-5; the match to TRBD1 covers 9 bases. The J call may be wrong; the DNA end is better matched by TRBJ2-7. Germline V gene lookup returns CDR1 LNHDA and CDR2 SQIVND (reference sequence). This CDR3 comprises 18 residues. CDR3 bases: TGTGCCAGTAGTATTGGTTTCCGACAGGGGGGGTATGTTTACGAGCAGTACTTC. This sequence encodes CASSIGFRQGGYVYEQYF.

By its share, this clone is medium-sized. The V and J genes are TRBV4-3 and TRBJ1-2, with 7 bases aligning to TRBD1. Per the germline V gene, CDR1 is LGHNA and CDR2 is YSLEER. V dropped 0 bases and J dropped 8; count of bases not matched to a gene: 9. The CDR3 loop spans 15 amino acids. CDR3 sequence reads: CASSQDSLGGSGYTF. CDR3 DNA: TGCGCCAGCAGCCAAGATTCTCTAGGGGGCTCGGGCTACACCTTC.

This rearrangement joins TRBV28 to TRBJ2-2; 9 bases map to TRBD1. V lost 10 bases to trimming and J lost 4 bases; unmatched junction nucleotides: 10. The germline CDR1 and CDR2 sequences are MDHEN and SYDVKM. The CDR3 covers 15 residues. In DNA form, the CDR3 reads TGTGCCAACTCGCCCGGGACAGGGCCCACCGGGGAGCTGTTTTTT. Translated: CANSPGTGPTGELFF.

The chain is built from TRBV23-1 and TRBJ2-5, with 7 nucleotides matching TRBD1. The J call may be mistaken, given a closer DNA end match to TRBJ2-7. TRBV23-1 is given ORF status, its function remaining uncertain. The CDR3 runs to 12 residues. This chain's CDR3 is CAKRQGPYEQYF. The CDR3 nucleotides are TGCGCCAAACGACAGGGCCCCTACGAGCAGTACTTC.